This TCR beta chain was captured in a study of identical twins listed by TCRdb under 2016. Regarding the research as a whole: To test whether fetal clonotypes persist, this study deep-sequenced TCR alpha and beta repertoires from monozygotic twins, from unrelated adults of various ages, and from cord blood. To rule out contamination, replicate twin experiments were performed at different times with different library preparation protocols.

From a lookup of the germline V gene, CDR1 and CDR2 are SGHDN and FVKESK. Deletion took 0 bases off V and 0 bases off J, with a span of 18 bases between the germline ends. Reading from cysteine to phenylalanine, the CDR3 counts 19 amino acids. Just CDR3 DNA is preserved here, 57 bases in frame from base 1. Results and caveats for the whole study, not just this receptor: Abundant cord blood beta clonotypes carried fewer insertions; young adult naive repertoires showed a weaker similar trend, while memory repertoires showed none. Excess twin sharing in beta out-of-frame sequences was weaker because fewer shared sequences lowered the signal-to-noise ratio. Because the same donors could not be followed over many years, conclusions were based on cross-sectional statistical analysis. In monozygotic twins, recombination models systematically underestimated out-of-frame TCR alpha sharing, but the models matched the sharing seen between unrelated individuals. Zero-insertion analyses could be partly confounded by invariant T cells such as MAIT and iNKT, though diverse VJ usage argued against such confounding for most clonotypes. Compared with coincidental sharing between unrelated individuals, out-of-frame TCR alpha sequences shared between twins showed an excess of sequences with low generation probability.

Only healthy Caucasian donors were included. Three pairs of female monozygotic twins, all aged roughly 18 to 30 years, made up the twin cohort. Peripheral blood mononuclear cells were the source from which RNA for the TCR libraries was isolated. This clonotype has only a few counts. No cognate antigen has been identified for it. The record has no base qualities; no much larger clone is one base away. The method was 5' RACE. TCRdb names Illumina HiSeq 2000 as the instrument used. Template switching added a universal primer binding site, and the final cDNA carried a unique molecular identifier that allowed TCR cDNA molecules to be counted accurately. Specific primers in the conserved constant-segment region were used to synthesize first-strand cDNA for TCR alpha and beta chains. To control for contamination, every cDNA library carried two barcodes: a SMART-Mk sample barcode plus Illumina barcodes. Two successive PCR steps introduced TruSeq adapter sequences along with Illumina sample barcodes. The Illumina HiSeq platform was used with custom primers to sequence TCR alpha and beta cDNA libraries. The authors processed their data as follows. MiGEC was used to process raw reads and extract unique molecular identifiers, and MiXCR was used to find CDR3 positions. Recombination models were inferred per individual with the repgenHMM and IGoR tools using an EM algorithm. Shared clonotypes were analyzed with the tcR package in R, and sharing was normalized by the product of cloneset sizes. To study raw recombination free of thymic and clonal selection effects, out-of-frame nonproductive sequences were analyzed. Using fastp trimming at Q25 and MiXCR clonotype assembly, TCRdb reanalyzed the public sequencing data and kept in-frame beta chains. Rows merge per CDR3 protein into single entries with the most common DNA and genes. TCRdb, rather than the study authors, made the V and J calls. The sample profile shows some 600,000 distinct CDR3 sequences; roughly 7.1% of them were found once. The ten largest make up 1.6% of the sample.

In addition, the sample was reused for a study of yellow fever vaccine responses in identical twins. As the second paper documents: According to the authors, the vaccine-induced T cell response in identical twins seemed to be partly convergent and partly specific to each individual. In identical twins, the study followed T cell clones that responded to the vaccine with precision.

The chain is made from TRBV14 and TRBJ2-1; TRBD2 could be the D gene, as 5 bases match. This TCR was sampled from a woman younger than 35 in good health. Material for sequencing was PBMCs. The nucleotides are TGTGCCAGCAGCCAAGAATATCGTATCGGGGAGAGCTCCTACAATGAGCAGTTCTTC. It codes for CASSQEYRIGESSYNEQFF.